Below, 21 T cell receptor beta chains from the same sample are listed, as sequenced in a study of identical twins. TCRdb reprocessed the 5' RACE reads with MiXCR, giving one entry per CDR3 protein. The sample shows 250,000 to 350,000 distinct CDR3 sequences, roughly 9.8% of them seen only once. A further study also used this sample, focusing on yellow fever vaccine responses in identical twins.

Sample: CD8+ T cells sorted from blood. The source of these receptors is a woman under 30 in good health.

This clonotype was found many times. The chain joins TRBV7-9 to TRBJ2-7; D might be TRBD1 (6 bases). Trimming stripped 5 bases from V and 4 bases from J, with 15 bases between. The CDR3 extends over 14 amino acids. Germline V gene data show CDR1 as SEHNR and CDR2 as FQNEAQ (reference sequence). CDR3 coding DNA: TGTGCCAGCAGCCTCGGACAGCACCCTTACGAGCAGTACTTC. Its protein product is CASSLGQHPYEQYF. Using reference TRBV7-9 and TRBJ2-7 for the parts outside the CDR3, the full variable domain is DTGVSQNPRHKITKRGQNVTFRCDPISEHNRLYWYRQTLGQGPEFLTYFQNEAQLEKSRLLSDRFSAERPKGSFSTLEIQRTEQGDSAMYLCASSLGQHPYEQYFGPGTRLTVT.

This clonotype came up a few times. The chain joins TRBV4-3 to TRBJ2-3; 9 nucleotides agree with TRBD2. This CDR3 has 17 amino acids. Per the germline V gene, CDR1 is LGHNA and CDR2 is YSLEER. V shed 5 bases, J shed 3 bases, and the junction held 12 bases outside the gene matches. In DNA form, the CDR3 reads TGCGCCAGCAGCGACAAGAATAGCGGGAGAATGACAGATACGCAGTATTTT. This codes for CASSDKNSGRMTDTQYF.

This clonotype has more than one count but fewer than ten. The chain uses TRBV9 and TRBJ2-3; no definite D call. Trimming removed 4 bases at V and 2 bases at J, with 20 bases between. Germline lookup yields CDR1 SGDLS and CDR2 YYNGEE. CDR3 length: 17 amino acids. As DNA, the CDR3 is TGTGCCAGCAGCCACGCCGCTACCCCGGCGAACACAGATACGCAGTATTTT. As protein: CASSHAATPANTDTQYF.

V gene TRBV9 combines with J gene TRBJ2-3; 8 positions match TRBD1. The CDR3 runs to 15 residues. The germline gives CDR1 SGDLS, CDR2 YYNGEE. V lost 3 bases to trimming and J lost 0 bases; unmatched junction nucleotides: 3. The CDR3 DNA is TGTGCCAGCAGCGCAAGGGACAGGAGCACAGATACGCAGTATTTT. Its translation is CASSARDRSTDTQYF.

The rearrangement joins TRBV4-1 to TRBJ2-5; D unresolved. The CDR3 length is 15 residues. The V gene's germline CDR1 is MGHRA and CDR2 YSYEKL. Trimming left V 5 bases short and J 2 bases short, with 15 bases between. The CDR3 bases are TGCGCCAGCAGCTTTTCGGACGGATCACAAGAGACCCAGTACTTC. Amino acids: CASSFSDGSQETQYF.

This clonotype was seen more than once but under ten times. This chain joins TRBV24-1 and TRBJ2-1, with 10 bases lining up with TRBD2. Germline values: CDR1 KGHDR, CDR2 SFDVKD. After removal of 3 bases from V and 5 bases from J, the junction contained 12 bases not matched to a gene. CDR3 length: 18 residues. CDR3 DNA: TGTGCCACCAGTGATCGGCTAGCGGGAGTCGCGCCGGACAATGAGCAGTTCTTC. Translated: CATSDRLAGVAPDNEQFF.

This clonotype was seen at least ten times. The chain carries TRBV29-1 and TRBJ2-6; D may be TRBD1 (5 bases). Germline CDR1 is SQVTM and CDR2 is ANQGSEA. Trimming removed 3 bases from V and 0 bases from J, with 12 bases in between. The length of the CDR3 is 16 residues. CDR3 sequence: CSVESEQVSGANVLTF. The CDR3 coding sequence is TGCAGCGTTGAGAGTGAACAGGTCTCTGGGGCCAACGTCCTGACTTTC.

This clonotype showed up many times. CDR3 region: CASSQDRGDEQFF. As DNA, the CDR3 is TGCGCCAGCAGCCAAGATCGCGGGGATGAGCAGTTCTTC. V is TRBV4-3 and J is TRBJ2-1; D may be TRBD2 (6 bases). The V gene lost 0 bases and the J gene lost 8 bases, with 8 bases spanning the gap. The CDR3 runs to 13 residues. The germline gives CDR1 LGHNA, CDR2 YSLEER.

In this sample, this clonotype turned up a few times. J is TRBJ2-1 and V is TRBV5-1; 9 positions match TRBD2. Germline trimming cut 0 bases from V and 0 bases from J; bases unmatched to any gene: 4. Germline loops: CDR1 SGHRS, CDR2 YFSETQ. CDR3 size: 17 residues. CDR3 sequence: CASSLEVAGASYNEQFF. The CDR3 DNA reads as TGCGCCAGCAGCTTGGAGGTAGCGGGGGCCTCCTACAATGAGCAGTTCTTC. Full variable domain (outside the CDR3, taken from reference TRBV5-1 and TRBJ2-1): KAGVTQTPRYLIKTRGQQVTLSCSPISGHRSVSWYQQTPGQGLQFLFEYFSETQRNKGNFPGRFSGRQFSNSRSEMNVSTLELGDSALYLCASSLEVAGASYNEQFFGPGTRLTVL.

This clonotype was detected ten times or more. The J gene is TRBJ2-5, the V gene TRBV4-2; a weak D match, TRBD2 (6 bases). The V end lost 2 bases, the J end lost 1 base, and 14 bases lay between the germline ends. Germline assignment: CDR1 LGHNA and CDR2 YNFKEQ. The CDR3 loop spans 16 amino acids. CDR3 sequence (DNA): TGTGCCAGCAGCCAAATCCTCGAGGGACTCCAAGAGACCCAGTACTTC. This sequence encodes CASSQILEGLQETQYF.

The V and J genes are TRBV6-2 or TRBV6-3 and TRBJ2-3, with D hard to call. Trimming stripped 2 bases from V and 2 bases from J, with 8 bases between. This CDR3 spans 14 amino acids. CDR1 is MNHEY and CDR2 is SVGEGT in the germline V gene. CDR3 nucleotide sequence: TGTGCCAGCAGTTACGTTGGAATCACAGATACGCAGTATTTT. Its translation is CASSYVGITDTQYF.

This clonotype was detected only a few times. The chain combines TRBV12-3 or TRBV12-4 with TRBJ2-1; D is perhaps TRBD1 or TRBD2 (5 bases each). Trimming took 5 bases from V and 7 from J, leaving 18 bases between them. The CDR3 runs to 15 residues. In DNA, the CDR3 is TGTGCCAGCAGTCGAGGGACCCCCCTCGTAAATGAGCAGTTCTTC. Amino acids: CASSRGTPLVNEQFF.

In its sample, this clonotype was seen a few times. V and J are TRBV28 and TRBJ2-7; 9 bases align to TRBD1. The CDR3 totals 13 residues. Germline values: CDR1 MDHEN, CDR2 SYDVKM. V shed 10 bases, J shed 4 bases, and the junction held 8 bases outside the gene matches. The CDR3 DNA follows: TGTGCCACTGCTTTGGGACAGGGATACGAGCAGTACTTC. Protein: CATALGQGYEQYF.

The table lists this clonotype with many counts. V and J are TRBV29-1 and TRBJ2-3, with D possibly matching TRBD1 (6 bases). Germline loops: CDR1 SQVTM, CDR2 ANQGSEA. V dropped 5 bases and J dropped 2 bases, with 17 bases sitting between them. This CDR3 spans 15 amino acids. As DNA, the CDR3 is TGCAGCGTTAGTGGGGGCGATTTGGACACAGATACGCAGTATTTT. Residues: CSVSGGDLDTDTQYF.

This clonotype showed up many times. This chain connects TRBV10-1 to TRBJ1-1, with 8 bases identical to TRBD1. The CDR3 has 15 amino acids. Trimming cost V 6 bases and J 1 base; bases outside gene matches: 7. Germline V lookup: CDR1 WNHNN, CDR2 SYGVQD (reference sequence). In DNA form, the CDR3 reads TGCGCCAGCAGCCACCGGACAGGGACGAACACTGAAGCTTTCTTT. The encoded protein is CASSHRTGTNTEAFF.

The rearrangement uses TRBV19 and TRBJ2-1, with 7 bases fitting TRBD2. In germline, CDR1 is LNHDA, CDR2 SQIVND (reference sequence). The J segment lost 1 base and the V segment lost 7 bases, leaving 7 bases of the junction unmatched. This CDR3 has 15 residues. Here the CDR3 reads CASNEAGVSYNEQFF. The CDR3 DNA follows: TGTGCCAGTAACGAGGCGGGAGTTTCCTACAATGAGCAGTTCTTC.

This rearrangement joins TRBV12-3 or TRBV12-4 to TRBJ2-7; unclear D gene. The ends were cut back, 6 bases at V and 7 bases at J, with 13 bases in the middle. The CDR3 length is 12 residues. CDR3 DNA: TGTGCCAGCAGCCAAGGGCCCCGGGAGCAGTACTTC. As protein: CASSQGPREQYF.

This clonotype came up many times. The rearrangement links TRBV12-3 or TRBV12-4 to TRBJ1-4; 7 bases match TRBD1. Losses at the gene ends were 6 bases for V and 4 bases for J; bases not matched to a gene: 11. This CDR3 is 16 amino acids long. The CDR3 sequence is CASRTPTGKDNEKLFF. The DNA for the CDR3 is TGTGCCAGCAGAACCCCGACAGGGAAAGATAATGAAAAACTGTTTTTT.

This chain joins TRBV7-3 and TRBJ1-1; D gene uncertain. Germline values: CDR1 SGHTA, CDR2 FQGTGA. The CDR3 is 13 amino acids. Between the trimmed V and J ends, which lost 6 bases and 2 bases, there was a span of 10 bases. The DNA for the CDR3 is TGTGCCAGCAGGGATACAGCAAACACTGAAGCTTTCTTT. Protein sequence: CASRDTANTEAFF.

The chain carries TRBV3-1 and TRBJ1-1; D is perhaps TRBD1 (5 bases). Between the trimmed V and J ends, which lost 4 bases and 10 bases, there was a span of 16 bases. The CDR3 length is 13 residues. Germline CDR1 and CDR2: LGHDT and YNNKEL (reference sequence). CDR3 loop: CASSLWGPALAFF. The DNA for the CDR3 is TGTGCCAGCAGCCTATGGGGCCCAGCGCTAGCTTTCTTT.

In its sample, this clonotype was seen a few times. The chain couples TRBV20-1 to TRBJ2-1; the D is unclear. Germline CDR1 reads DFQATT; CDR2 reads SNEGSKA (reference sequence). The CDR3 has 15 amino acids. V was clipped by 1 base and J by 4 bases, with 14 bases between them. For the CDR3, the DNA is TGCAGTGCTAGAGTCCCGGAAAAGGATTACAATGAGCAGTTCTTC. Amino acids: CSARVPEKDYNEQFF.